The 23 T cell receptor beta chains below were found in one sample sequenced in a study of T cell responses to AZD1222 COVID-19 vaccine (dated by TCRdb to the early 2020s). The library was made by the immunoSEQ multiplex PCR assay. As stored in TCRdb, this immuneACCESS dataset retains in-frame rearrangements with V and J assigned. A fraction of the clones does not appear; measured against another copy, unresolved V genes explain less than half of the discrepancy, and the remainder lacks a known reason. The sample data list around 170,000 clones, and roughly nine tenths of these were observed just once. The leading ten clones occupy roughly 1.6% of the sample. According to the study, the label for this sample's time point signals: baseline before first vaccination. The starting material was peripheral blood, obtained on day 0 of AZD1222 vaccination. These receptors all come from an adult in good health.

The V call is TRBV5-1, the J call TRBJ2-3; 10 bases fit TRBD1. The CDR3 runs 15 residues. V shed 5 bases, J shed 1 base, and the junction held 4 bases outside the gene matches. Germline CDR1 SGHRS, CDR2 YFSETQ. In DNA, the CDR3 is TGCGCCAGCAGACAGACAGGGGGCGGCACAGATACGCAGTATTTT. It yields the protein CASRQTGGGTDTQYF. Filled out from reference TRBV5-1 and TRBJ2-3, the complete variable domain reads KAGVTQTPRYLIKTRGQQVTLSCSPISGHRSVSWYQQTPGQGLQFLFEYFSETQRNKGNFPGRFSGRQFSNSRSEMNVSTLELGDSALYLCASRQTGGGTDTQYFGPGTRLTVL.

V gene TRBV9 combines with J gene TRBJ1-2, with 7 nucleotides matching TRBD1. CDR1 SGDLS and CDR2 YYNGEE come from the germline V gene. The CDR3 spans 15 residues. Unmatched junction bases numbered 5, after V lost 3 bases and J lost 0 bases. This CDR3 is CASSATGTANYGYTF. DNA for the CDR3: TGTGCCAGCAGCGCTACCGGGACAGCTAACTATGGCTACACCTTC.

This clone has only a few counts. The chain combines TRBV19 with TRBJ1-2, with D possibly matching TRBD1 (5 bases). Germline V gene lookup returns CDR1 LNHDA and CDR2 SQIVND (reference sequence). Trimming removed 10 bases at V and 6 bases at J, with 18 bases between. This CDR3 is 13 amino acids long. CDR3 bases: TGTGCCACTCAATTTTCAGGGAGCGATGGCTACACCTTC. Its translation: CATQFSGSDGYTF.

This chain uses TRBV2 with TRBJ1-4, with D tentatively TRBD1 (5 bases). Germline CDR1 reads SNHLY; CDR2 reads FYNNEI. The V end lost 6 bases, the J end lost 0 bases, and 11 bases lay between the germline ends. There are 15 residues in the CDR3. The CDR3 spells CASRGDGATNEKLFF. The CDR3 DNA reads TGTGCCAGCAGGGGGGACGGTGCAACTAATGAAAAACTGTTTTTT.

The gene calls are TRBV7-8 and TRBJ1-3; no reliable D call. The CDR3 is 16 amino acids. V was clipped by 0 bases and J by 0 bases, with 9 bases between them. From germline, CDR1 is SGHVS and CDR2 FQNEAQ. The chain's CDR3 is CASSLAVVSSGNTIYF. CDR3 in DNA: TGTGCCAGCAGCTTAGCAGTAGTGAGCTCTGGAAACACCATATATTTT.

This clone appeared once. The chain recombines TRBV18 with TRBJ2-7; 10 bases fit TRBD1. This CDR3 spans 15 amino acids. Germline assignment: CDR1 KGHSH and CDR2 LQKENI. V trimming: 3 bases; J trimming: 7 bases; junction bases outside the gene matches: 9. DNA for the CDR3: TGTGCCAGCTCACCCGGGACAGGGGAATTAGGGGAGCAGTACTTC. This codes for CASSPGTGELGEQYF.

The V and J genes are TRBV5-8 and TRBJ1-1; tentative D call: TRBD1 (5 bases). Between the trimmed V and J ends, which lost 1 base and 2 bases, there was a span of 9 bases. Germline V gives CDR1 SGHTS, CDR2 YDEGEE. There are 14 residues in the CDR3. In nucleotides, the CDR3 is TGTGCCAGCAGCTTGATGGGGACCAACACTGAAGCTTTCTTT. This gives the protein CASSLMGTNTEAFF. The whole variable domain, remainder taken from reference TRBV5-8 and TRBJ1-1, is EAGVTQSPTHLIKTRGQQATLRCSPISGHTSVYWYQQALGLGLQFLLWYDEGEERNRGNFPPRFSGRQFPNYSSELNVNALELEDSALYLCASSLMGTNTEAFFGQGTRLTVV.

This clone has more than one count but fewer than ten. At the DNA level, this CDR3 is encoded by other sequences in the same sample as well. CDR3 sequence reads: CASSGNQPQHF. DNA of the CDR3: TGTGCCAGCAGCGGCAATCAGCCCCAGCATTTT. This sequence joins TRBV28 and TRBJ1-5; D is unresolved. From germline, CDR1 is MDHEN and CDR2 SYDVKM. This CDR3 is built from 11 residues. The V gene lost 6 bases and the J gene lost 2 bases, with 2 bases spanning the gap.

The chain joins TRBV3-1 (or the pseudogene TRBV3-2) to TRBJ1-4; D remains unclear. Germline V gene lookup returns CDR1 LGHDT and CDR2 YNNKEL (reference sequence). The CDR3 runs to 14 residues. Deletions cut 7 bases from V and 4 bases from J, with 13 bases between. DNA for the CDR3: TGTGCCAGCACCCTCAGCAGCCTTAATGAAAAACTGTTTTTT. This codes for CASTLSSLNEKLFF.

This chain joins TRBV28 and TRBJ1-1; a possible D gene is TRBD1 (5 bases). The length of the CDR3 is 19 residues. Trimming pared 6 bases from V and 1 base from J, leaving 27 bases between. CDR1 is MDHEN, CDR2 SYDVKM, per germline. CDR3 sequence (DNA): TGTGCCAGCAGCCCGAGGCCCGGTCGTGTGGGGGTTGGGAACACTGAAGCTTTCTTT. Translation: CASSPRPGRVGVGNTEAFF.

The chain is built from TRBV11-3 and TRBJ1-4; no clear D. Trimming pared 4 bases from V and 8 bases from J, leaving 14 bases between. The CDR3 contains 14 residues. The V gene's germline CDR1 is SGHNT and CDR2 YENEEA. The CDR3 DNA sequence: TGTGCCAGCAGCTCCCAATACCCACAGGAAAAACTGTTTTTT. The encoded protein is CASSSQYPQEKLFF.

This clone has only a few counts. This chain joins TRBV27 and TRBJ2-3, with unresolved D. CDR3 length: 13 amino acids. Germline CDR1 reads MNHEY; CDR2 reads SMNVEV (reference sequence). With 4 bases removed from V and 6 bases from J, the gap between germline ends came to 11 bases. The CDR3 loop reads CASSSPRYDTQYF. The DNA of the CDR3 is TGTGCCAGCAGTTCCCCGCGGTATGATACGCAGTATTTT.

The V and J genes are TRBV14 and TRBJ2-3; D perhaps matches TRBD2 (5 bases). From germline, CDR1 is SGHDN and CDR2 FVKESK. Deletions cut 1 base from V and 9 bases from J, with 11 bases between. The length of the CDR3 is 13 residues. The CDR3 DNA is TGTGCCAGCAGCCAAGGCCTAGCTCAGACGCAGTATTTT. Encoded protein: CASSQGLAQTQYF.

This rearrangement joins TRBV5-4 to TRBJ1-2; D not certain. The CDR3 extends over 13 amino acids. Germline V gene lookup returns CDR1 SGHNT and CDR2 YYREEE (reference sequence). V was trimmed by 1 base and J by 3 bases, leaving 7 bases between them. CDR3 sequence: CASSLPPHYGYTF. CDR3 DNA: TGTGCCAGCAGCTTGCCACCTCACTATGGCTACACCTTC. Full variable domain (outside the CDR3, taken from reference TRBV5-4 and TRBJ1-2): ETGVTQSPTHLIKTRGQQVTLRCSSQSGHNTVSWYQQALGQGPQFIFQYYREEENGRGNFPPRFSGLQFPNYSSELNVNALELDDSALYLCASSLPPHYGYTFGSGTRLTVV.

The chain uses TRBV20-1 and TRBJ1-2; TRBD1 aligns across 7 bases. Unmatched junction bases numbered 12, after V lost 6 bases and J lost 2 bases. The length of the CDR3 is 15 residues. Per germline, CDR1 DFQATT and CDR2 SNEGSKA (reference sequence). CDR3 region: CSASGTGANNYGYTF. In nucleotides, the CDR3 is TGCAGTGCCAGTGGTACAGGGGCGAACAACTATGGCTACACCTTC.

The genes are TRBV28 and TRBJ1-1; possible D gene TRBD1, 5 bases. This CDR3 has 13 residues. The germline V gene has CDR1 MDHEN and CDR2 SYDVKM. With 7 bases removed from V and 2 bases from J, the gap between germline ends came to 11 bases. The CDR3 protein is CASISGSNTEAFF. For the CDR3, the DNA is TGTGCCAGCATTTCAGGGTCAAACACTGAAGCTTTCTTT.

The chain combines TRBV28 with TRBJ1-3; possible D gene TRBD1, 5 bases. Germline values: CDR1 MDHEN, CDR2 SYDVKM. This CDR3 contains 16 residues. Trimming stripped 3 bases from V and 5 bases from J, with 17 bases between. Here the CDR3 reads CASSFRGFRGRNTIYF. The CDR3 DNA is TGTGCCAGCAGTTTCCGCGGGTTTAGGGGCAGAAACACCATATATTTT.

V gene TRBV28 combines with J gene TRBJ2-3; weak D call: TRBD1 (7 bases). Deletions cut 7 bases from V and 5 bases from J, with 19 bases between. CDR3 length equals 15 residues. The germline V gene has CDR1 MDHEN and CDR2 SYDVKM. CDR3 loop: CASKGAGRDRDTQYF. For the CDR3, the DNA is TGTGCCAGCAAGGGGGCGGGACGGGACAGAGATACGCAGTATTTT.

The chain employs TRBV19 and TRBJ2-5; 7 nucleotides align to TRBD1. Germline values: CDR1 LNHDA, CDR2 SQIVND (reference sequence). This CDR3 is 12 amino acids long. With 9 bases clipped from V and 0 bases from J, the junction kept 1 base outside the gene matches. The CDR3 sequence: CARQGYQETQYF. In nucleotides, the CDR3 is TGTGCCAGACAGGGGTACCAAGAGACCCAGTACTTC.

The chain links TRBV2 to TRBJ1-1, with D unclear. CDR3 length: 12 amino acids. The V end lost 6 bases, the J end lost 7 bases, and 12 bases lay between the germline ends. Germline V lookup: CDR1 SNHLY, CDR2 FYNNEI. Written as DNA, the CDR3 is TGTGCCAGCAGCCCTCCTTCCCTTGAAGCTTTCTTT. Amino acids: CASSPPSLEAFF.

The CDR3 nucleotides read TGTGCCTCAGACCCCGACAGGGTCCATGGCTACACCTTC. Amino acid sequence: CASDPDRVHGYTF. V gene TRBV30 combines with J gene TRBJ1-2; TRBD1 aligns across 7 bases. Germline assignment: CDR1 GTSNPN and CDR2 SVGIG (reference sequence). This CDR3 region has 13 residues. V gave up 7 bases and J gave up 6 bases; unmatched junction bases: 11.

V gene TRBV6-5 combines with J gene TRBJ2-7, with D perhaps TRBD2 (6 bases). Germline V gene data show CDR1 as MNHEY and CDR2 as SVGAGI. V was shortened by 4 bases and J by 1 base, with 14 bases between the two germline ends. The CDR3 length is 15 residues. CDR3 loop: CASSSPRAGSYEQYF. The CDR3 nucleotides are TGTGCCAGCAGTTCACCAAGGGCGGGGTCCTACGAGCAGTACTTC.

The rearrangement links TRBV7-8 to TRBJ1-5, with D maybe TRBD1 (6 bases). Germline lookup yields CDR1 SGHVS and CDR2 FQNEAQ. V was shortened by 10 bases and J by 2 bases, with 15 bases between the two germline ends. The CDR3 is made up of 14 amino acids. The CDR3 nucleotides are TGTGCCACTTCCAACGGGGGCGGCAATCAGCCCCAGCATTTT. It encodes CATSNGGGNQPQHF.